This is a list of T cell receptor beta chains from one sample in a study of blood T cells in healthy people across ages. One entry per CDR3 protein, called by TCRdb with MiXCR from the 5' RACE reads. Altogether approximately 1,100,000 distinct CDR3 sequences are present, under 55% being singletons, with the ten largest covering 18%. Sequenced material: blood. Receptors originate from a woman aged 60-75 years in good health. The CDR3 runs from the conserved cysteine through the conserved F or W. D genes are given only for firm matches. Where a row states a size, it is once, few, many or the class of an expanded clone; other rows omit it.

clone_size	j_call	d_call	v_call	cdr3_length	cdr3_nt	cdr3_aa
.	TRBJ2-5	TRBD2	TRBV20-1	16	TGCAGTGCGCACGTCACCGGGACTAGCAGCCAAGAGACCCAGTACTTC	CSAHVTGTSSQETQYF
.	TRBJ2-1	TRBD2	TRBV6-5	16	TGTGCCAGCAGTTATGGGGGACTAGCGGGAGTGGATGAGCAGTTCTTC	CASSYGGLAGVDEQFF
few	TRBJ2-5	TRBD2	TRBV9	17	TGTGCCAGCAGCGTAGGTCCACGGACTAGCGGGAAGGAGACCCAGTACTTC	CASSVGPRTSGKETQYF
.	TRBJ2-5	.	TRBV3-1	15	TGTGCCAGCAGCCAAGTAATCGTGGGTTTTCGGGCCCAGTACTTC	CASSQVIVGFRAQYF
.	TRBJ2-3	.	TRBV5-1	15	TGCGCCAGCAGCTTGGATAGTGGGGCGGCAGATACGCAGTATTTT	CASSLDSGAADTQYF
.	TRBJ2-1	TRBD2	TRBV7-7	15	TGTGCCAGCAGCTTCGGGACTAGCGGGGCCAATGAGCAGTTCTTC	CASSFGTSGANEQFF
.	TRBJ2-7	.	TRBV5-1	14	TGCGCCAGCAGTGATGGGGACGGACCCTACGAGCAGTACTTC	CASSDGDGPYEQYF
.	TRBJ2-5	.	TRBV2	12	TGTGCCAGCAGGGGGGACGAGCACGTGCAGTACTTC	CASRGDEHVQYF
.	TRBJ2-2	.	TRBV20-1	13	TGCAGTGCTAGTGGAACGAACACCGGGGAGCTGTTTTTT	CSASGTNTGELFF
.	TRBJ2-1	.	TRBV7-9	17	TGTGCCAGCAGCTTGGGCGGGACGGGGTCCGGTTACAATGAGCAGTTCTTC	CASSLGGTGSGYNEQFF
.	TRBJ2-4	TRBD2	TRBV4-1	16	TGCGCCAGCAGCCCTAGCGGGAGTGCGCTGGGGAATGAGCAGTACTTC	CASSPSGSALGNEQYF
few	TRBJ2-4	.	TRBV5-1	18	TGCGCCAGCAGCTTGACCTTAGGAAAGGGAGAGGCCAAAAACATTCAGTACTTC	CASSLTLGKGEAKNIQYF
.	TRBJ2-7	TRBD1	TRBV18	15	TGTGCCAGCTCACCAGGGACAGGGCGGACCTACGAGCAGTACTTC	CASSPGTGRTYEQYF
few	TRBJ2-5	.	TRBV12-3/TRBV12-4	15	TGTGCCAGCAGTTTATTACTCAGGGCGGAGGAGACCCAGTACTTC	CASSLLLRAEETQYF
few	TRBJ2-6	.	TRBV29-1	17	TGCAGCGTTGAGGTGCCCTACACTCTCTCTGGGGCCAACGTCCTGACTTTC	CSVEVPYTLSGANVLTF
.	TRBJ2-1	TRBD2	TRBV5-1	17	TGCGCCAGCAGCTTGGGGGGACTAGCCCTACTCAACAATGAGCAGTTCTTC	CASSLGGLALLNNEQFF
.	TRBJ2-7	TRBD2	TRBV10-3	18	TGTGCCATCAGTGAGCGCTCAGGGACTAGCGGATCCCGCTACGAGCAGTACTTC	CAISERSGTSGSRYEQYF
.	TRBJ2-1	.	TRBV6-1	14	TGTGCCAGCATTGGGGCCCGGATTCTAAATGAGCAGTTCTTC	CASIGARILNEQFF
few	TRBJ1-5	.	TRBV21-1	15	TGTGCCAGCAAAGCGTGGGGGGGTCTCAATCAGCCCCAGCATTTT	CASKAWGGLNQPQHF
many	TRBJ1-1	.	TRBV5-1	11	TGTGCCAGCAGCCTGAACACTGAAGCTTTCTTT	CASSLNTEAFF
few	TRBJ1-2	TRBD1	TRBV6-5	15	TGTGCCAGCAGTTACCAGGGACAGGGGAACTATGGCTACACCTTC	CASSYQGQGNYGYTF
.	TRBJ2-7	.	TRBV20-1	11	TGCAGTACTAGAGATTTCGGCGAGCAGTACTTC	CSTRDFGEQYF
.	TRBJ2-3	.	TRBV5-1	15	TGCGCCAGCAGTTTTGAGCCGACCCGCACAGATACGCAGTATTTT	CASSFEPTRTDTQYF
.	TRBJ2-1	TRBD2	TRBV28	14	TGTGCCAGCAGTTTCCCTAGCGGGAGTTATGAGCAGTTCTTC	CASSFPSGSYEQFF
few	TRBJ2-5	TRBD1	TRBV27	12	TGTGCCAGCAGCAGGGGACAGGGGAGGCAGTACTTC	CASSRGQGRQYF
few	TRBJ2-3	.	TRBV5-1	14	TGCGCCAGCAGCATCCTGGGGCAGACAGATACGCAGTATTTT	CASSILGQTDTQYF
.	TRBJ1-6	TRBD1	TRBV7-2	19	TGTGCCAGCAGCTCCCGTCCCCGGGACAGAACAATTTATAATTCACCCCTCCACTTT	CASSSRPRDRTIYNSPLHF
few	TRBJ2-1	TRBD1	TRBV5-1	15	TGTGCCAGCAGCTTAAGACAGGGCTCCTACAATGAGCAGTTCTTC	CASSLRQGSYNEQFF
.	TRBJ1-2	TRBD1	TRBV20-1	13	TGCAGTGCTCCGGGACAGGGACTTGGTGGCTACACCTTC	CSAPGQGLGGYTF
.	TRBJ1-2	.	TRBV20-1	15	TGCAGTGCTAGAGATCGGCGAGGGGGGAACTATGGCTACACCTTC	CSARDRRGGNYGYTF
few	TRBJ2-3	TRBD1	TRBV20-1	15	TGCAGTGCTAGTGGGTGGACAGGGGGGACAGATACGCAGTATTTT	CSASGWTGGTDTQYF
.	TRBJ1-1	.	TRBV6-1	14	TGTGCCAGCAGGAAGGGAGATATGAACACTGAAGCTTTCTTT	CASRKGDMNTEAFF
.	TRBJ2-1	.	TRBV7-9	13	TGTGCCAGCAGCGCCCCGGTGGCTTATGAGCAGTTCTTC	CASSAPVAYEQFF
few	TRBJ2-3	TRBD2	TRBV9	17	TGTGCCAGCAGCTCTTTGGGACTAGCGGGGTCCAAGGATACGCAGTATTTT	CASSSLGLAGSKDTQYF
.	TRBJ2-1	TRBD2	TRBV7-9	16	TGTGCCAGCAGCTTCCTGGAGCGGGAGGGCCGATATGAGCAGTTCTTC	CASSFLEREGRYEQFF
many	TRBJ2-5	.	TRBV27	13	TGTGCCAGCAGTTTGGCCTTCCAGGAGACCCAGTACTTC	CASSLAFQETQYF
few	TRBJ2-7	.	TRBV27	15	TGTGCCAGCAGAAAGGGGCGGATATTCTCCTACGAGCAGTACTTC	CASRKGRIFSYEQYF
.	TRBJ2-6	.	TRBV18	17	TGTGCCAGCTCACCAAACCCCAGGGCTGATAACGCCAACGTCCTGACTTTC	CASSPNPRADNANVLTF
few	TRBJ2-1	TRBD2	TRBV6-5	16	TGTGCCAGCAGTTATTTGGCGGGAGGGGTGAACAATGAGCAGTTCTTC	CASSYLAGGVNNEQFF
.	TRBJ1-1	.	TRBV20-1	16	TGCAGTGCCCTAGGAGCCAGAGGAAAGGTCAACACTGAAGCTTTCTTT	CSALGARGKVNTEAFF
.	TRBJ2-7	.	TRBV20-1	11	TGCAGTGCTAGAAGGGACAATGAGCAGTACTTC	CSARRDNEQYF
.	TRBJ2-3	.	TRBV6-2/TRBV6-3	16	TGTGCCAACAGCCACGGCTGGGAGCAGGGGACCGATACGCAGTATTTT	CANSHGWEQGTDTQYF
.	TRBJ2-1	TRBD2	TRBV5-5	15	TGTGCCAGCAGACAACTAGCGGGAGGGGGCAATGAGCAGTTCTTC	CASRQLAGGGNEQFF
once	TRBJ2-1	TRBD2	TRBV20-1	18	TGCAGTGCTAGAGATTGGAAGGCTAGCGGGAGCTCCTACAATGAGCAGTTCTTC	CSARDWKASGSSYNEQFF
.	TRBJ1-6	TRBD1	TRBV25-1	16	TGTGCCTGCAGGCAGACAGGGTTTTCCCATAATTCACCCCTCCACTTT	CACRQTGFSHNSPLHF
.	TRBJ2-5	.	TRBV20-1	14	TGCAGTGCTAGGGAAGGGAGAGGGTTCAATGAGCAGTACTTC	CSAREGRGFNEQYF
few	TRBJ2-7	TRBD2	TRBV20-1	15	TGCAGTGCTAGATCTCCCGGGACTAGCGGCTACGAGCAGTACTTC	CSARSPGTSGYEQYF
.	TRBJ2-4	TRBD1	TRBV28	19	TGTGCCAGCAGTTTATTTGGGCGTGGCAGGGGGTCAGCCAAAAACATTCAGTACTTC	CASSLFGRGRGSAKNIQYF
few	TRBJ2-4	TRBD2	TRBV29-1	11	TGCAGCGTGGGGGAGGGTTACATTCAGTACTTC	CSVGEGYIQYF
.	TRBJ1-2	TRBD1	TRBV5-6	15	TGTGCCAGCAGCCAGGGACAGAACCTTAACTATGGCTACACCTTC	CASSQGQNLNYGYTF
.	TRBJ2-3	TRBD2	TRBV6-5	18	TGTGCCAGCAGTTACCAGAGGATTGGGCGGGAGGGTCTAGATACGCAGTATTTT	CASSYQRIGREGLDTQYF
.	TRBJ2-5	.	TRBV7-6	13	TGTGCCAGCAGCTTAAAAGTAACGACTGAGCAGTACTTC	CASSLKVTTEQYF
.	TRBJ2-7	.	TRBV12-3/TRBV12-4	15	TGTGCCAGCAGCCCCCCGATGGGGCGGAGCTACGAGCAGTACTTC	CASSPPMGRSYEQYF